This entry features one T cell receptor (beta chain) sequence. This entry comes from a study of blood T cell repertoires in COVID-19. This CDR3 region has 15 residues. In germline, CDR1 is MNHNS, CDR2 SASEGT. Deletions cut 3 bases from V and 5 bases from J, with 16 bases between. Sequencing used immunoSEQ multiplex PCR; TCRdb keeps in-frame clones, though not all of them. The sample gives fewer than 400,000 clones, approximately 87% of which show up once; approximately 9.3% is in the top ten. Study members were between about 18 and 90 years old and lived in 20 to 30 US regions. Either two negative PCRs, clearance, or symptom resolution qualified Cohort 3 donors as recovered.

The TCR sequence derives from a woman between 50 and 59 years old who had recovered from COVID-19. The chain has TRBV6-1 and TRBJ1-1; D is possibly TRBD1 (5 bases). Sequencing input: PBMCs or T cells enriched from blood (not recorded which). The CDR3: CASSDGGSTRTEAFF. In DNA form, the CDR3 reads TGTGCCAGCAGTGATGGGGGGAGTACGAGAACTGAAGCTTTCTTT.